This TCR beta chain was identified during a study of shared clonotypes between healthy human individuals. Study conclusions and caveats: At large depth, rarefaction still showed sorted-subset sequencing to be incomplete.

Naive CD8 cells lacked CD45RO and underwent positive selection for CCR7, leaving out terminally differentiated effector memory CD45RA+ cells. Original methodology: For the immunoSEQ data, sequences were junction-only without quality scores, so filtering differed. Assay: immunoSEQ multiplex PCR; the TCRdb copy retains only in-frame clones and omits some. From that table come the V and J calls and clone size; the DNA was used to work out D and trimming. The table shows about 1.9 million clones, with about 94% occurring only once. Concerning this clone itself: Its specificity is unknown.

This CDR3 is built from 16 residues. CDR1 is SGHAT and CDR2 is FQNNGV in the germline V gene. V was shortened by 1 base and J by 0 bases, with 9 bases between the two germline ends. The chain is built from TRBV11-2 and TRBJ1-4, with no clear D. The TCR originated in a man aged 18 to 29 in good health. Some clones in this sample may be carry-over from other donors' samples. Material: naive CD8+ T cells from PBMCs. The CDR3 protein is CASSLGVTPTNEKLFF. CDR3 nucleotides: TGTGCCAGCAGCTTAGGCGTCACACCAACTAATGAAAAACTGTTTTTT.